The rows below give T cell receptor beta chains drawn from one sample of a study of T-cell memory formation after mild COVID-19. TCRdb analysed the 5' RACE reads with MiXCR anew, one entry per CDR3 protein. The table lists fewer than 250,000 distinct CDR3 sequences, 15% of them singletons. Sample: PBMCs or a T cell subset sorted from them (not recorded which). The receptors derive from an adult woman who had mild COVID-19 (a few samples of this study predate the infection). Cell type and time point are not known. Each CDR3 is given with its conserved first and last residue. Fields, in order: CDR3 length, D gene, J gene, V gene, clone size, CDR3 DNA, CDR3 protein. The D gene is left open where the match is weak. Some rows mark clone size as missing; the rest say once, few, many or name a class of expanded clone.

14	TRBD1	TRBJ1-5	TRBV7-3	-	TGTGCCAGCAGCGAGACAGGGTCAGGTCAGCCCCAGCATTTT	CASSETGSGQPQHF
14	-	TRBJ1-6	TRBV12-3/TRBV12-4	-	TGTGCCAGCAGTTTCGGGGCTAATAATTCACCCCTCCACTTT	CASSFGANNSPLHF
13	TRBD2	TRBJ2-1	TRBV24-1	few	TGTGCCACCAGTCCTAGCGGGAGACGTGAGCAGTTCTTC	CATSPSGRREQFF
13	-	TRBJ2-1	TRBV5-4	few	TGTGCCAGCACCCTAGACCGGGGGAATGAGCAGTTCTTC	CASTLDRGNEQFF
16	TRBD2	TRBJ2-3	TRBV29-1	-	TGCAGCGTGGCCCGCTTAGCGGGACCCCGGCCAGATACGCAGTATTTT	CSVARLAGPRPDTQYF
13	-	TRBJ2-1	TRBV27	few	TGTGCCAGCAGTTTGCGCACTCCCCCGAGGCTGTTCTTC	CASSLRTPPRLFF
12	-	TRBJ1-6	TRBV29-1	-	TGCAGCGTTGGGGACGTCAATTCACCCCTCCACTTT	CSVGDVNSPLHF
17	-	TRBJ2-1	TRBV19	-	TGTGCCAGTAGTATGATCTCGTATGGGCGGGGACACAATGAGCAGTTCTTC	CASSMISYGRGHNEQFF
13	-	TRBJ1-1	TRBV27	-	TGTGCCAGCAGTAATAGGAGAAATGGTGAAGCTTTCTTT	CASSNRRNGEAFF
15	TRBD2	TRBJ2-1	TRBV2	once	TGTGCCAGCAAGGCCCAGACTAGCGGGGGCACTGAGCAGTTCTTC	CASKAQTSGGTEQFF
15	TRBD2	TRBJ2-1	TRBV5-1	-	TGCGCCAGCAGGTTAGCGGGCCCGAGTTACAATGAGCAGTTCTTC	CASRLAGPSYNEQFF
15	TRBD1	TRBJ1-1	TRBV27	few	TGTGCCAGCAGTAAGAGGGGACAGTCAAACACTGAAGCTTTCTTT	CASSKRGQSNTEAFF
15	TRBD1	TRBJ2-7	TRBV28	-	TGTGCCAGCACTACCTTAGGGACAGGGAACTACGAGCAGTACTTC	CASTTLGTGNYEQYF
15	TRBD2	TRBJ2-1	TRBV20-1	-	TGCAGTGCAGCCCCTCTAGCGGGAGGGCTCAATGAGCAGTTCTTC	CSAAPLAGGLNEQFF
15	-	TRBJ1-1	TRBV29-1	few	TGCAGCGTCCAAAACAGAGATAGCATGAACACTGAAGCTTTCTTT	CSVQNRDSMNTEAFF
14	-	TRBJ2-1	TRBV21-1	-	TGTGCCCAGAGGGGTGAAGGCCTGTACAATGAGCAGTTCTTC	CAQRGEGLYNEQFF
14	-	TRBJ2-6	TRBV5-1	-	TGCGCCAGCAGAACAGGGTCTGGGGCCAACGTCCTGACTTTC	CASRTGSGANVLTF
14	TRBD1	TRBJ1-1	TRBV2	-	TGTGCCAGCGTCAGGGGGGCCGAGGGCGGTTCGGCTTTCTTT	CASVRGAEGGSAFF
15	-	TRBJ1-4	TRBV10-3	-	TGTGCCATCAGCTCTACTCAGGGCGGCGGTGAAAAACTGTTTTTT	CAISSTQGGGEKLFF
12	-	TRBJ1-5	TRBV6-1	-	TGTGCCAGCAGCCACAGGGATCAGCCCCAGCATTTT	CASSHRDQPQHF
16	TRBD2	TRBJ2-1	TRBV15	many	TGTGCCACCAGCAGAGATAGAGCGGGGGCCCTAAATGAGCAGTTCTTC	CATSRDRAGALNEQFF
13	TRBD1	TRBJ1-1	TRBV19	-	TGTGCCAGTAGTAGCAGGGGGTCCGCTGAAGCTTTCTTT	CASSSRGSAEAFF
13	-	TRBJ1-5	TRBV30	-	TGTGCCTGGAGTGCCGTGAAGGGGCAGCCCCAGCATTTT	CAWSAVKGQPQHF
11	-	TRBJ1-1	TRBV7-6	-	TGTGCCAGCAGCCTAGGAGGGCGAGCTTTCTTT	CASSLGGRAFF
12	-	TRBJ2-3	TRBV7-6	many	TGTGCCAGCAGCCGATACACAGATACGCAGTATTTT	CASSRYTDTQYF
15	-	TRBJ1-2	TRBV7-6	many	TGTGCCAGCAGCTCACAGGGAAGTGGGGCCTATGGCTACACCTTC	CASSSQGSGAYGYTF
15	-	TRBJ1-5	TRBV20-1	few	TGCAGTGCTAGAGTTATTCGAGGGGGAGCTCAGCCCCAGCATTTT	CSARVIRGGAQPQHF
16	TRBD1	TRBJ2-7	TRBV6-5	-	TGTGCCAGCAGTTCGTTGACAGGGGGCACCTCCTACGAGCAGTACTTC	CASSSLTGGTSYEQYF
12	-	TRBJ1-1	TRBV29-1	-	TGCAGCGTTGACCCCAGGGACACTGAAGCTTTCTTT	CSVDPRDTEAFF
17	-	TRBJ2-7	TRBV7-9	-	TGTGCCAGCAGCTTAGGGCCTAGCCCCGAACAAGAGGGTCGGGGTCTCTTC	CASSLGPSPEQEGRGLF
12	-	TRBJ2-5	TRBV7-2	few	TGTGCCAGCAGCCCTAAAGAGAGGGCCCAGTACTTC	CASSPKERAQYF
15	-	TRBJ2-5	TRBV18	many	TGTGCCAGCTCACCACTTACAGGAGCACAAGAGACCCAGTACTTC	CASSPLTGAQETQYF
15	TRBD2	TRBJ2-5	TRBV20-1	few	TGCAGTGCTAGCGGCACTAGCGGGGACCAAGAGACCCAGTACTTC	CSASGTSGDQETQYF
15	-	TRBJ1-1	TRBV6-6	-	TGTGCCAGCAGTTACAAGCCGGGGACTTACACTGAAGCTTTCTTT	CASSYKPGTYTEAFF
14	-	TRBJ2-5	TRBV18	-	TGTGCCAGCTCAGCCTCCGGAAGGGACGGGACCCAGTACTTC	CASSASGRDGTQYF
15	TRBD2	TRBJ2-7	TRBV18	few	TGTGCCAGCTCACCACCTAGCGGGGGGGCAAACGAGCAGTACTTC	CASSPPSGGANEQYF
16	TRBD2	TRBJ2-1	TRBV4-1	many	TGCGCCAGCAGCCCAAGGGAGGGGTTGTCCTACAATGAGCAGTTCTTC	CASSPREGLSYNEQFF
15	-	TRBJ2-2	TRBV5-1	-	TGCGCCAGCAGCCTTACCTCAACCTTGGCCGGGGAGCTGTTTTTT	CASSLTSTLAGELFF
14	-	TRBJ1-2	TRBV9	few	TGTGCCAGCAGCGTAGACGAGGGGGACTATGGCTACACCTTC	CASSVDEGDYGYTF
12	-	TRBJ1-5	TRBV2	-	TGTGCCAGCAGTGAACAGGGAAACGGGAAGCATTTT	CASSEQGNGKHF
13	-	TRBJ1-6	TRBV29-1	-	TGCAGCGTACAGGTGGGCTATAATTCACCCCTCCACTTT	CSVQVGYNSPLHF
17	TRBD2	TRBJ2-2	TRBV4-2	-	TGTGCCAGCAGCCAAGATATAGTAGCGGGAGGGCCCGGGGAGCTGTTTTTT	CASSQDIVAGGPGELFF
13	-	TRBJ2-5	TRBV12-3/TRBV12-4	-	TGTGCCAGCAATCGGACACCCCAAGAGACCCAGTACTTC	CASNRTPQETQYF
16	TRBD2	TRBJ2-1	TRBV24-1	-	TGTGCCACCAGTGCACACACGGGACTAGCGGGGCATGAGCAGTTCTTC	CATSAHTGLAGHEQFF
19	TRBD2	TRBJ2-1	TRBV7-8	-	TGTGCCAGCAGCTTAGTCCGGCAAGGGGCGGGGGGGCCCCACAATGAGCAGTTCTTC	CASSLVRQGAGGPHNEQFF
13	-	TRBJ1-2	TRBV12-3/TRBV12-4	few	TGTGCCAGCAGTTTAGCGTTGGTAGGCGGCTACACCTTC	CASSLALVGGYTF
18	TRBD2	TRBJ2-7	TRBV12-3/TRBV12-4	-	TGTGCCAGCAGTTTGAGCTTGGGACTAGCGGGAGGGCGGAACGAGCAGTACTTC	CASSLSLGLAGGRNEQYF
14	-	TRBJ2-4	TRBV29-1	-	TGCAGCGTTGAGACAGGAGGGCCCAAAAACATTCAGTACTTC	CSVETGGPKNIQYF
12	-	TRBJ2-5	TRBV24-1	few	TGTGCCACCAGTGATTTGGGGGAGACCCAGTACTTC	CATSDLGETQYF
13	TRBD1	TRBJ2-4	TRBV30	-	TGTGCCTGGCGGCAGGGGGTAAGGGCCATTCAGTACTTC	CAWRQGVRAIQYF
12	-	TRBJ1-1	TRBV10-3	few	TGTGCCACCAGCCGACAGGCTGCTGAAGCTTTCTTT	CATSRQAAEAFF
17	-	TRBJ2-3	TRBV4-2	-	TGTGCCAGCAGCCAAGATTCCCCAGGCGGGACCACAGATACGCAGTATTTT	CASSQDSPGGTTDTQYF
13	TRBD1	TRBJ2-7	TRBV5-1	few	TGCGCCAGCGGAACAGGGGGAGGCAACGAGCAGTACTTC	CASGTGGGNEQYF
14	TRBD2	TRBJ2-1	TRBV7-6	-	TGTGCCAGCAGCTTGCGGGAGCTTCTCGATGAGCAGTTCTTC	CASSLRELLDEQFF
13	-	TRBJ2-1	TRBV18	-	TGTGCCAGCTCATCGCAGGGTGACAATGAGCAGTTCTTC	CASSSQGDNEQFF
13	-	TRBJ1-2	TRBV12-3/TRBV12-4	-	TGTGCCAGCAGTTTAGCAAATACCGGACAGTACACCTTC	CASSLANTGQYTF